The 6 T cell receptor beta chains below were found in one sample sequenced in a study of T cell changes during pregnancy in multiple sclerosis. TCRdb keeps only in-frame clones here, not all; method: immunoSEQ multiplex PCR. The sample has 120,000 or so clones, 93% seen once. This material consisted of peripheral blood, taken before pregnancy. The receptor source for this set is a female donor with multiple sclerosis, enrolled in a pregnancy study.

The chain couples TRBV19 to TRBJ1-4, with D uncertain. Trimming shortened V by 3 bases and J by 5 bases, and 7 bases separated the two germline ends. CDR1 and CDR2 (germline): LNHDA, SQIVND (reference sequence). The CDR3 is made up of 13 amino acids. The CDR3: CASSMGSNEKLFF. The CDR3 region has the DNA TGTGCCAGTAGTATGGGCAGCAATGAAAAACTGTTTTTT. Supplemented by reference TRBV19 and TRBJ1-4, the full variable domain reads DGGITQSPKYLFRKEGQNVTLSCEQNLNHDAMYWYRQDPGQGLRLIYYSQIVNDFQKGDIAEGYSVSREKKESFPLTVTSAQKNPTAFYLCASSMGSNEKLFFGSGTQLSVL.

CDR3 in amino acids: CASSLGGVPNTEAFF. In DNA, the CDR3 is TGTGCCAGCAGTTTAGGAGGAGTTCCGAACACTGAAGCTTTCTTT. The chain uses TRBV27 and TRBJ1-1; D uncertain. Germline CDR1 and CDR2: MNHEY and SMNVEV (reference sequence). This CDR3 has 15 residues. V lost 2 bases, J lost 1 base, and 11 bases lay in between.

The chain couples TRBV7-3 to TRBJ2-1; TRBD2 aligns across 13 bases. The V segment lost 0 bases and the J segment 5 bases; nucleotides outside the gene matches: 4. The CDR3 consists of 17 residues. Germline V gives CDR1 SGHTA, CDR2 FQGTGA. The CDR3 DNA reads as TGTGCCAGCAGCTTAACCCTGGGACTAGCGGGAAACAATGAGCAGTTCTTC. Translated, it gives CASSLTLGLAGNNEQFF.

This clone came up once. The CDR3 nucleotides are TGTGCCAGCAGGAGACTAGCGGACTTCACAGATACGCAGTATTTT. It yields the protein CASRRLADFTDTQYF. The chain recombines TRBV7-2 with TRBJ2-3; TRBD2 aligns across 9 bases. This CDR3 contains 15 residues. Germline V lookup: CDR1 SGHTA, CDR2 FQGNSA. Trimming removed 6 bases from V and 2 bases from J; junction bases left unmatched: 6.

V and J are TRBV6-6 and TRBJ1-1, with TRBD1 identical over 9 bases. CDR3 size: 14 residues. Germline V gives CDR1 MNHNY, CDR2 SVGAGI (reference sequence). V shed 2 bases, J shed 7 bases, and the junction held 5 bases outside the gene matches. For the CDR3, the DNA is TGTGCCAGCAGTTACGGACAGGGGTTCGATGAAGCTTTCTTT. It is translated as CASSYGQGFDEAFF.

Only one count was recorded for this clone. The rearrangement joins TRBV18 to TRBJ1-1, with 7 bases identical to TRBD1. The CDR3 spans 14 residues. V shed 5 bases and J 4 bases; nucleotides not matched to a gene: 7. Germline lookup yields CDR1 KGHSH and CDR2 LQKENI. CDR3 coding DNA: TGTGCCAGCTCAAGTCAGGGGGAAGCCACTGAAGCTTTCTTT. Translating it yields CASSSQGEATEAFF.